Below, one T cell receptor (beta chain) is given with its context. Its antigen is undetermined. The germline CDR1 and CDR2 sequences are SNHLY and FYNNEI. Trimming removed 7 bases from V and 0 bases from J, with 12 bases in between. This CDR3 region has 14 residues. The record originates from a study of cytomegalovirus exposure and HLA in healthy donors. Turning to the study itself: The same platform was used for the approximately 120 validation repertoires as for the 600 to 700 first-cohort repertoires, as reported in a later analysis.

Whole-study findings and limits: Reports indicated that the classifier achieved high specificity and sensitivity in diagnosing cytomegalovirus status. In vitro assays verified that a few CMV-associated chains recognized CMV antigens specifically.

Here immunoSEQ multiplex PCR was the method, and the copy in TCRdb shows in-frame clones only, minus some. The sample holds over 110,000 clones, approximately 86% seen once. This sequence joins TRBV2 and TRBJ1-1; D is unresolved. The source material was PBMCs. This receptor was taken from a man between 18 and 29 years old in good health and CMV-seropositive. Written as DNA, the CDR3 is TGTGCCAGCACCCGGGAGAACATGAACACTGAAGCTTTCTTT. Its protein product is CASTRENMNTEAFF.